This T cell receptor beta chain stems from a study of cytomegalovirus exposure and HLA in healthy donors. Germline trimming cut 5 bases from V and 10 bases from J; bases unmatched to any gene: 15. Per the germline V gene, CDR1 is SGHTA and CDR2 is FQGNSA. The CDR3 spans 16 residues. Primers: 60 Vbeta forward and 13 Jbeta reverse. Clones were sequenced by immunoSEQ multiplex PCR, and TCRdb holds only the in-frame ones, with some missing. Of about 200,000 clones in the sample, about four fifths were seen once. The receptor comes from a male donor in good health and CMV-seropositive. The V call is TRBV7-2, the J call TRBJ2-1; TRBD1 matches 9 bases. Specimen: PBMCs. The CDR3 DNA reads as TGTGCCAGCAGCCCCCAGACCGGGACAGGGAGCGGGGAGCAGTTCTTC. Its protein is CASSPQTGTGSGEQFF.